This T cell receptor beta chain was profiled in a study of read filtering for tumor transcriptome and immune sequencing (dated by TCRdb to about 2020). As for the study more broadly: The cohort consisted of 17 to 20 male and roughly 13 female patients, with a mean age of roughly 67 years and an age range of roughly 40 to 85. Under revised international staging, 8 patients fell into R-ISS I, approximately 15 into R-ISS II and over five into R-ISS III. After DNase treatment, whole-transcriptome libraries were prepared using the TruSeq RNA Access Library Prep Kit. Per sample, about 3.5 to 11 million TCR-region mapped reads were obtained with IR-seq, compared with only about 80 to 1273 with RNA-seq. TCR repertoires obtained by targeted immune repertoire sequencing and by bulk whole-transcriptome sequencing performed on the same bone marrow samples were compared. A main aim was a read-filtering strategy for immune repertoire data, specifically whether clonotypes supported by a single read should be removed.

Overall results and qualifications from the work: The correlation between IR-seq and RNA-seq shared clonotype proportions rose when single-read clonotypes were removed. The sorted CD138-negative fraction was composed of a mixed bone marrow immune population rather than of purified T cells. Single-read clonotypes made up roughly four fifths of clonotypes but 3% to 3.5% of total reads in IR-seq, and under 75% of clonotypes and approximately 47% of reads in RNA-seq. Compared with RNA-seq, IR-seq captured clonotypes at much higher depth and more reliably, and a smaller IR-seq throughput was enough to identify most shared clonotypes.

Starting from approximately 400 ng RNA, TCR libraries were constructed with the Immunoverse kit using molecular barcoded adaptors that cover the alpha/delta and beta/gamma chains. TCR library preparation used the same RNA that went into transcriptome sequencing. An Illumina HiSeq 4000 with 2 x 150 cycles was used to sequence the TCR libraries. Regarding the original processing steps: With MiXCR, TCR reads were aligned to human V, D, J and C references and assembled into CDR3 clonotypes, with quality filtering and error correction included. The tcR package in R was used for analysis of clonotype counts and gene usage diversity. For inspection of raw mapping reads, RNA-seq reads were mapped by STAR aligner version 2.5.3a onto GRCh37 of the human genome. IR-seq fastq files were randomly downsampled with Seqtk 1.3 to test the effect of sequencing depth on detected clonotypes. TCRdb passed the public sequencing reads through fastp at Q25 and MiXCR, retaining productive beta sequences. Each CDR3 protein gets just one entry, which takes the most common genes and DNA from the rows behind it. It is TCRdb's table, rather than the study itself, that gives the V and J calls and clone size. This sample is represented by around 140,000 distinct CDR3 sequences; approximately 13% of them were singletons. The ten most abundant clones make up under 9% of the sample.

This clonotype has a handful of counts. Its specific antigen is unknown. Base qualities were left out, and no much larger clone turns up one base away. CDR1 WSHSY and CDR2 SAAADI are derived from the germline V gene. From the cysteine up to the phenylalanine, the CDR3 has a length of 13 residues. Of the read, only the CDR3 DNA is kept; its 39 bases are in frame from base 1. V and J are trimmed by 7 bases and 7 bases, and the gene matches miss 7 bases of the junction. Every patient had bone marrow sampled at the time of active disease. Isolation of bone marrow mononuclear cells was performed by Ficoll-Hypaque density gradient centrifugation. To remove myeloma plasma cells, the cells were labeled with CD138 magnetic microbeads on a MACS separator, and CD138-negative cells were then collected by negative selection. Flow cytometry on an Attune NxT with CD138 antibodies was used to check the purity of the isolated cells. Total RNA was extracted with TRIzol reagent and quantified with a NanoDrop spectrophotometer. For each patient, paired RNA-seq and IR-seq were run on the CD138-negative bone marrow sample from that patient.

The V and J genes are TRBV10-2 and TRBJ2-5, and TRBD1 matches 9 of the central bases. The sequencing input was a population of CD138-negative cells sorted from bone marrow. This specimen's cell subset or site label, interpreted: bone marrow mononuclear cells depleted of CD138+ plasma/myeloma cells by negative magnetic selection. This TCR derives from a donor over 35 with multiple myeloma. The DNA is TGCGCCAGCAACAGGGGGCGGGGAGGGACCCAGTACTTC. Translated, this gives CASNRGRGGTQYF.